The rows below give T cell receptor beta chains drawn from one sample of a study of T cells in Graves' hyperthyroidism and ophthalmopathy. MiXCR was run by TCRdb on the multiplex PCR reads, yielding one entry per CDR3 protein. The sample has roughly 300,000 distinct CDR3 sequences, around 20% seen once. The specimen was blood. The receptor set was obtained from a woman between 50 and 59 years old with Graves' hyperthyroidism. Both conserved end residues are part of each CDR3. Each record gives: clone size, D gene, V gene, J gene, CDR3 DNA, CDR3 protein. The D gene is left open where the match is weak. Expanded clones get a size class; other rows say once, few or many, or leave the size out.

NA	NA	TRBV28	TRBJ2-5	TGTGCCAGCAGTTTACCGGATGTAGAGACCCAGTACTTC	CASSLPDVETQYF
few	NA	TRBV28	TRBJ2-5	TGTGCCAGCAGTTTGCTAAACCAAGAGACCCAGTACTTC	CASSLLNQETQYF
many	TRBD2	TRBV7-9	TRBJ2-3	TGTGCCAGCAGCCCAACTAGCGGGGGAATCACAGATACGCAGTATTTT	CASSPTSGGITDTQYF
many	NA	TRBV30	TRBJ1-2	TGTGCCTGGAGGCCAGGGGCGTCAAGTTGGGATGGCTACACCTTC	CAWRPGASSWDGYTF
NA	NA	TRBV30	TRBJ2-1	TGTGCCTGGAGTTCCAGCGGATACAATGAGCAGTTCTTC	CAWSSSGYNEQFF
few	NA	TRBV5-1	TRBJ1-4	TGCGCCAGCAGCGTCGGGGGGGCTGGAGAAAAACTGTTTTTT	CASSVGGAGEKLFF
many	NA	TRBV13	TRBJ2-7	TGTGCCAGCAGCTTAGAGGGGGAGTTGTCCAACGAGCAGTACTTC	CASSLEGELSNEQYF
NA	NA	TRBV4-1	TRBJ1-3	TGCGCCAGCAGCCAATTCTCTGGAAACACCATATATTTT	CASSQFSGNTIYF
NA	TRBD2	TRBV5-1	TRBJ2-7	TGCGCCAGCAGCTTGGGACCGGGAGGCGCCTCCTACGAGCAGTACTTC	CASSLGPGGASYEQYF
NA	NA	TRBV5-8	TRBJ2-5	TGTGCCAGCAGCTTGGGACAGCTTGAGACCCAGTACTTC	CASSLGQLETQYF
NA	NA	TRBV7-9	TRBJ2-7	TGTGCCAGCAGCCCAGACGGTTCCTACGAGCAGTACTTC	CASSPDGSYEQYF
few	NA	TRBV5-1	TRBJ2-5	TGCGCCAGCAGCTTCCAGGGTAGCGGAGAGACCCAGTACTTC	CASSFQGSGETQYF
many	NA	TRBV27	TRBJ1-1	TGTGCCAGCAGTCGGAAGGGGGGAGTGAACACTGAAGCTTTCTTT	CASSRKGGVNTEAFF
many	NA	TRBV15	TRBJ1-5	TGTGCCACCAGCAGAGCAGTCGGCACATCCAGCAATCAGCCCCAGCATTTT	CATSRAVGTSSNQPQHF
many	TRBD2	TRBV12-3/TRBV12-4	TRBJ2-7	TGTGCCAGCAGTCCCCGGATAGCGGGAATACAACCCTCCTACGAGCAGTACTTC	CASSPRIAGIQPSYEQYF
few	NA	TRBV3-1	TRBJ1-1	TGTGCCAGCAGCCGAGGTCTGGGGAACGCCTTATCTGAAGCTTTCTTT	CASSRGLGNALSEAFF
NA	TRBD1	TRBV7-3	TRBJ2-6	TGTGCCAGCAGCTACGGACAGGGAGTAGGGGCCAACGTCCTGACTTTC	CASSYGQGVGANVLTF
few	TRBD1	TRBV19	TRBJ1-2	TGTGCCAGTACCCCCGGGACAGGTTATGGCTACACCTTC	CASTPGTGYGYTF
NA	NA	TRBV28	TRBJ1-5	TGTGCCAGCAGTTTATGGTGGGCCCGAGACAACAATCAGCCCCAGCATTTT	CASSLWWARDNNQPQHF
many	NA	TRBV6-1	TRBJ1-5	TGTGCCACCTCCGATCTCACGGGCAATCAGCCCCAGCATTTT	CATSDLTGNQPQHF
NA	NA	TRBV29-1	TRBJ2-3	TGCAGCCTCGCTTCAGACTTCACAGATACGCAGTATTTT	CSLASDFTDTQYF
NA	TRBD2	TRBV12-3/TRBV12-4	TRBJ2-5	TGTGCCAGCAAGTGGGAGGGCTTCGAGACCCAGTACTTC	CASKWEGFETQYF
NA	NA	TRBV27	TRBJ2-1	TGTGCCAGCGGTCTGAGCGGCCTCTACAATGAGCAGTTCTTC	CASGLSGLYNEQFF
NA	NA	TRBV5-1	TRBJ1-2	TGCGCCAGCAGCTTGGGACAGGCTGTCTATGGCTACACCTTC	CASSLGQAVYGYTF
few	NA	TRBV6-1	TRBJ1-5	TGTGCCAGCAACTCCAGGCGGCTCCTCAATCAGCCCCAGCATTTT	CASNSRRLLNQPQHF
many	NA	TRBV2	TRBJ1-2	TGTGGTAGTGGCGATGGCTACACCTTC	CGSGDGYTF
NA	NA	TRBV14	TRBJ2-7	TGTGCCAGCAGCCTCGCTAGGGGAGCCGAGCAGTACTTC	CASSLARGAEQYF
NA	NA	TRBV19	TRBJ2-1	TGTGCCAGTAGGGTTGGCCGCTCCTACAATGAGCAGTTCTTC	CASRVGRSYNEQFF
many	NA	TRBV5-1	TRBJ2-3	TGCGCCAGCAGCTTGATGGCAGGCCTCACAGATACGCAGTATTTT	CASSLMAGLTDTQYF
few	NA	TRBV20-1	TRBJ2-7	TGCAGTGCGAAAAGGGGTCGGATTTACGAGCAGTACTTC	CSAKRGRIYEQYF
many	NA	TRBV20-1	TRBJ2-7	TGCAGTGCTAGAGGAAAAAGGGCGGGACCCAGCTCCTACGAGCAGTACTTC	CSARGKRAGPSSYEQYF
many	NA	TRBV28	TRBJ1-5	TGTGCCAGCAGTCCCCACACGGGCGCGGGGGGCAATCAGCCCCAGCATTTT	CASSPHTGAGGNQPQHF
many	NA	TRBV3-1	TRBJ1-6	TGTGCCAGCAGCACAACAGTGAATTCACCCCTCCACTTT	CASSTTVNSPLHF
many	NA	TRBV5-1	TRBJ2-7	TGCGCCAGCAGCTCCGGGACCCAGTCCTACGAGCAGTACTTC	CASSSGTQSYEQYF
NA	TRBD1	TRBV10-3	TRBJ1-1	TGTGCCATCAGTGTGGGGACAGGGAGAGGGACTGAAGCTTTCTTT	CAISVGTGRGTEAFF
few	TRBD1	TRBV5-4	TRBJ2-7	TGTGCCAGCAGCTTCCCCGGGACAGGGAGCTCCTACGAGCAGTACTTC	CASSFPGTGSSYEQYF
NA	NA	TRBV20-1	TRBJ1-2	TGCAGTGCCTATAAAGGGGGTGGCTACACCTTC	CSAYKGGGYTF
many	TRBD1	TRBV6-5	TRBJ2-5	TGTGCCAGCAGTTACGGAGACAGGGATCAAGAGACCCAGTACTTC	CASSYGDRDQETQYF
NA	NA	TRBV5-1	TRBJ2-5	TGCGCCAGCAGCTTATCAGCGTCCCGAGAGACCCAGTACTTC	CASSLSASRETQYF
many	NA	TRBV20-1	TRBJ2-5	TGCAGTGCAATCAGTGGGAGTGAGACCCAGTACTTC	CSAISGSETQYF
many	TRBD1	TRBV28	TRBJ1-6	TGTGCCAGCAGTTCCGGGACAGGGCACTCACCCCTCCACTTT	CASSSGTGHSPLHF
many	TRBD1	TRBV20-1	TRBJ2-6	TGCAGTGCTAGAGAGGACAGGGGAATCTCTGGGGCCAACGTCCTGACTTTC	CSAREDRGISGANVLTF
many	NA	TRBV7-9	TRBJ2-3	TGTGCCAGCAGCTTAGGTCCAGGGGCCCTCACAGATACGCAGTATTTT	CASSLGPGALTDTQYF
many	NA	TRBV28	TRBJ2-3	TGTGCCAGCAGTCGCGGGCCCCCCACAGATACGCAGTATTTT	CASSRGPPTDTQYF
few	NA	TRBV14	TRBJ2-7	TGTGCCAGCAGCCAAGGGCGGACGAGCTCCTACGAGCAGTACTTC	CASSQGRTSSYEQYF
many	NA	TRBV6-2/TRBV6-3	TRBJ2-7	TGTGCCAGCACCCCCTTGCGGGCCCACGAAGGGCAGTACTTC	CASTPLRAHEGQYF